The 23 T cell receptor beta chains reported below all come from one sample, sequenced in a study of blood T cell repertoires in COVID-19. The method was immunoSEQ multiplex PCR; TCRdb's version includes in-frame clones alone and lacks a portion of them. The table lists some 350,000 clones, nearly 90% of them singletons. Sequencing was done on a sample of peripheral blood. The receptors shown here come from a young man with active or convalescent COVID-19.

The rearrangement joins TRBV18 to TRBJ2-5, with a weak D call TRBD2 (6 bases). CDR3 length: 13 residues. Germline CDR1 and CDR2: KGHSH and LQKENI. The germline V and J ends were trimmed by 6 bases and 5 bases, with 13 bases remaining between them. CDR3 nucleotides: TGTGCCAGCTCTCTAGTACTAGCCGAGACCCAGTACTTC. Encoded protein: CASSLVLAETQYF.

The chain uses TRBV9 and TRBJ2-7; 13 positions agree with TRBD2. The junction had 22 bases not matched to a gene; V was cut back by 3 bases and J by 4 bases. CDR1 and CDR2 from the germline V gene are SGDLS and YYNGEE. CDR3 length: 21 residues. The DNA of the CDR3 is TGTGCCAGCAGCGCCCAAGGCGTCTGGACTAGCGGGAGCCCGACGCAGTACGAGCAGTACTTC. Translated: CASSAQGVWTSGSPTQYEQYF.

The rearrangement uses TRBV7-2 and TRBJ2-7; D possibly corresponds to TRBD2 (6 bases). The CDR3 length is 16 residues. Germline CDR1 is SGHTA and CDR2 is FQGNSA. V was cut by 5 bases and J by 1 base, with 18 bases left in between. CDR3 loop: CASSQTPGLKSYEQYF. CDR3 coding DNA: TGTGCCAGCAGCCAGACCCCGGGACTCAAGTCCTACGAGCAGTACTTC.

V gene TRBV27 combines with J gene TRBJ1-4; D perhaps matches TRBD1 (6 bases). Germline V lookup: CDR1 MNHEY, CDR2 SMNVEV (reference sequence). The CDR3 contains 15 residues. Trimming stripped 3 bases from V and 7 bases from J, with 15 bases between. CDR3 DNA sequence: TGTGCCAGCAGTTTGTTGGGGGCATACGGTGAAAAACTGTTTTTT. Encoded protein: CASSLLGAYGEKLFF.

V usage is TRBV6-2 or TRBV6-3 and J usage is TRBJ2-7, with 11 bases that match TRBD2. V lost 4 bases, J lost 4 bases, and 9 bases stayed unmatched. CDR1 is MNHEY, CDR2 SVGEGT, per germline. The CDR3 covers 16 residues. The CDR3 coding sequence is TGTGCCAGCAGTTCTAGCGGGAGGAAGTTTTATTACGAGCAGTACTTC. Protein: CASSSSGRKFYYEQYF.

This clone is a singleton in its sample. The CDR3 loop is CATSDFSSRYTGELFF. The CDR3 coding sequence is TGTGCCACCAGTGATTTTAGCTCCCGGTATACCGGGGAGCTGTTTTTT. The chain employs TRBV24-1 and TRBJ2-2; D remains unclear. This CDR3 has 16 residues. The germline V and J ends were trimmed by 1 base and 5 bases, with 13 bases remaining between them. Germline V lookup: CDR1 KGHDR, CDR2 SFDVKD.

The rearrangement links TRBV28 to TRBJ2-7, with 7 bases that match TRBD1. Germline V CDR1 and CDR2: MDHEN, SYDVKM. The junction had 3 bases not matched to a gene; V was cut back by 8 bases and J by 2 bases. The CDR3 consists of 12 residues. The CDR3, as DNA: TGTGCCAGCCTGACAGGGACCTACGAGCAGTACTTC. Protein sequence: CASLTGTYEQYF.

The rearrangement joins TRBV24-1 to TRBJ2-1, with TRBD2 matching over 8 bases. CDR1 is KGHDR and CDR2 is SFDVKD in the germline V gene. There are 17 residues in the CDR3. Trimming at V came to 4 bases and at J to 1 base, leaving 8 bases not matched to a gene. Here the CDR3 DNA reads TGTGCCACCAGTGAAGCGACTTCGGGAGGGTCCTACAATGAGCAGTTCTTC. Protein product: CATSEATSGGSYNEQFF.

The V and J genes are TRBV24-1 and TRBJ2-7; 10 bases are a match to TRBD1. CDR3 size: 15 residues. With 5 bases clipped from V and 4 bases from J, the junction kept 7 bases outside the gene matches. CDR1 is KGHDR, CDR2 SFDVKD, per germline. DNA of the CDR3: TGTGCCACCAGTGCTCCGGGACAGGGGACTTACGAGCAGTACTTC. This gives the protein CATSAPGQGTYEQYF.

V usage is TRBV30 and J usage is TRBJ2-7; 10 positions match TRBD1. CDR3 length: 15 residues. J lost 4 bases, V lost 2 bases, and 8 bases had no gene match. Looked up from germline, CDR1 is GTSNPN and CDR2 is SVGIG (reference sequence). This CDR3 is CAWSTTDRGKYEQYF. The CDR3 coding sequence is TGTGCCTGGAGTACCACGGACAGGGGGAAATACGAGCAGTACTTC.

With respect to this clone: Other DNA sequences in this specimen translate into the identical CDR3. The genes are TRBV7-9 and TRBJ1-3, with a possible D match to TRBD1 (5 bases). CDR3 length: 15 amino acids. V was trimmed by 2 bases and J by 1 base, leaving 9 bases between them. Germline CDR1 reads SEHNR; CDR2 reads FQNEAQ (reference sequence). CDR3: CASSLRQGSGNTIYF. In DNA form, the CDR3 reads TGTGCCAGCAGCTTACGGCAGGGTTCTGGAAACACCATATATTTT.

V is TRBV19 and J is TRBJ1-4; possibly TRBD1 for D (5 bases). Looked up from germline, CDR1 is LNHDA and CDR2 is SQIVND (reference sequence). The CDR3 is 14 residues long. Trimming stripped 10 bases from V and 4 bases from J, with 16 bases between. The CDR3 spells CATKGVFGNEKLFF. CDR3 coding DNA: TGTGCCACTAAAGGGGTGTTCGGTAATGAAAAACTGTTTTTT.

Comments on this clone: Other DNA sequences from this sample encode an identical CDR3 as well. V is TRBV9 and J is TRBJ1-3; TRBD1 matches 7 bases. Germline V gene data show CDR1 as SGDLS and CDR2 as YYNGEE. V trimming: 2 bases; J trimming: 1 base; junction bases outside the gene matches: 3. The CDR3 runs 15 residues. The CDR3 loop is CASSVARGSGNTIYF. CDR3 coding DNA: TGTGCCAGCAGCGTGGCCAGGGGGTCTGGAAACACCATATATTTT.

J is TRBJ2-5 and V is TRBV3-1 (or the pseudogene TRBV3-2), with D possibly matching TRBD2 (5 bases). The CDR3 loop spans 15 amino acids. Germline V lookup: CDR1 LGHDT, CDR2 YNNKEL (reference sequence). V shed 3 bases and J shed 5 bases, with 16 bases lying between them. This CDR3 is CASSQRLATPETQYF. The CDR3 DNA reads TGTGCCAGCAGCCAGCGCCTAGCAACCCCGGAGACCCAGTACTTC.

A note on this clone: Additional DNA sequences in this sample encode the identical CDR3. CDR3 DNA: TGTGCCTGGAGTACAGGACAGGGTGGTGAAAAACTGTTTTTT. This gives the protein CAWSTGQGGEKLFF. This chain links TRBV30 with TRBJ1-4, with TRBD1 identical over 8 bases. Trimming removed 2 bases from V and 7 bases from J; junction bases left unmatched: 6. Germline-derived CDR1 and CDR2 are GTSNPN and SVGIG (reference sequence). This CDR3 is 14 amino acids long.

The chain is built from TRBV4-3 and TRBJ2-1, with D perhaps matching TRBD2 (9 bases). This CDR3 region has 20 residues. Per the germline V gene, CDR1 is LGHNA and CDR2 is YSLEER. V lost 4 bases to trimming and J lost 0 bases, with 25 bases between them. The CDR3 protein is CASSPRTGTYSGSSYNEQFF. Written as DNA, the CDR3 is TGCGCCAGCAGCCCGCGGACAGGGACCTATAGCGGGAGCTCCTACAATGAGCAGTTCTTC.

The CDR3 region is CASSEGGTNEKLFF. In DNA, the CDR3 is TGTGCCAGCAGTGAGGGAGGAACTAATGAAAAACTGTTTTTT. The genes are TRBV2 and TRBJ1-4; D uncertain. CDR3 size: 14 residues. CDR1 SNHLY and CDR2 FYNNEI come from the germline V gene. V gave up 3 bases and J gave up 1 base, with 6 bases separating them.

The rearrangement links TRBV5-5 to TRBJ1-2; weak D call: TRBD1 (5 bases). Between the trimmed V and J ends, which lost 2 bases and 8 bases, there was a span of 34 bases. This CDR3 region has 20 residues. Germline V gene data show CDR1 as SGHKS and CDR2 as YYEKEE (reference sequence). In nucleotides, the CDR3 is TGTGCCAGCAGCTTTGGGCATGGGATCGACCTAGCAGGGACTACTAAGGGCTACACCTTC. Residues: CASSFGHGIDLAGTTKGYTF.

The rearrangement joins TRBV7-3 to TRBJ2-1; no clear D gene. This CDR3 has 11 amino acids. Per the germline V gene, CDR1 is SGHTA and CDR2 is FQGTGA. Deletions cut 5 bases from V and 7 bases from J, with 6 bases between. The CDR3 bases are TGTGCCAGCAGCCAGGATAATGAGCAGTTCTTC. It codes for CASSQDNEQFF. The variable domain in full, with the rest retrieved from reference TRBV7-3 and TRBJ2-1, is GAGVSQTPSNKVTEKGKYVELRCDPISGHTALYWYRQSLGQGPEFLIYFQGTGAADDSGLPNDRFFAVRPEGSVSTLKIQRTERGDSAVYLCASSQDNEQFFGPGTRLTVL.

This clone was picked up one time. J is TRBJ2-3 and V is TRBV9, with D hard to call. This CDR3 spans 12 amino acids. V was trimmed by 3 bases and J by 3 bases, leaving 5 bases between them. Per the germline V gene, CDR1 is SGDLS and CDR2 is YYNGEE. CDR3 residues: CASSAQTDTQYF. The CDR3 nucleotides are TGTGCCAGCAGCGCCCAAACAGATACGCAGTATTTT. The complete variable domain, with remaining parts taken from reference TRBV9 and TRBJ2-3, reads DSGVTQTPKHLITATGQRVTLRCSPRSGDLSVYWYQQSLDQGLQFLIQYYNGEERAKGNILERFSAQQFPDLHSELNLSSLELGDSALYFCASSAQTDTQYFGPGTRLTVL.

The gene calls are TRBV5-1 and TRBJ2-7; the match to TRBD1 covers 8 bases. CDR1 is SGHRS and CDR2 is YFSETQ in the germline V gene. The CDR3 consists of 15 residues. Trimming at V came to 3 bases and at J to 3 bases, leaving 8 bases not matched to a gene. The CDR3 nucleotides are TGCGCCAGCAGCTCCATAGACAGGGGACTCTACGAGCAGTACTTC. Protein product: CASSSIDRGLYEQYF.

The CDR3 coding sequence is TGTGCCAGCAGAAACGACAGGGTCAGGGGAAGCGGGGAGCTGTTTTTT. This sequence encodes CASRNDRVRGSGELFF. V gene TRBV28 combines with J gene TRBJ2-2, with 7 bases that match TRBD1. This CDR3 contains 16 residues. V shed 6 bases and J 7 bases; nucleotides not matched to a gene: 14. The germline V gene encodes CDR1 MDHEN and CDR2 SYDVKM. The full variable domain, rest sourced from reference TRBV28 and TRBJ2-2, is DVKVTQSSRYLVKRTGEKVFLECVQDMDHENMFWYRQDPGLGLRLIYFSYDVKMKEKGDIPEGYSVSREKKERFSLILESASTNQTSMYLCASRNDRVRGSGELFFGEGSRLTVL.

The genes are TRBV24-1 and TRBJ1-2; possibly TRBD1 for D (6 bases). V was trimmed by 3 bases and J by 3 bases, leaving 25 bases between them. The germline V gene has CDR1 KGHDR and CDR2 SFDVKD. This CDR3 has 19 residues. The CDR3 loop reads CATSDRSGTSDQIYYGYTF. CDR3 sequence (DNA): TGTGCCACCAGTGATCGCTCAGGGACAAGTGACCAAATCTACTATGGCTACACCTTC.